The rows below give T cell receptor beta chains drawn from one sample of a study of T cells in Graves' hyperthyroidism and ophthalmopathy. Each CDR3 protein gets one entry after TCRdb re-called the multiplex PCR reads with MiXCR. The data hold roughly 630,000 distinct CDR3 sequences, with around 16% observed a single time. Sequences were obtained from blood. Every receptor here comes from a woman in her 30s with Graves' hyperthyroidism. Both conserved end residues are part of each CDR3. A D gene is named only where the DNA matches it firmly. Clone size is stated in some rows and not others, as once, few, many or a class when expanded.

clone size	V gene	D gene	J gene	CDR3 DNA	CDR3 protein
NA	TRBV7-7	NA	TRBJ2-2	TGTGCCAGCAGCCGAGAGGGGGGAAACACCGGGGAGCTGTTTTTT	CASSREGGNTGELFF
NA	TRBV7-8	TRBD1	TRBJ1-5	TGTGCCAGCAGCTCCACCACAGGGGGCCTCAATCAGCCCCAGCATTTT	CASSSTTGGLNQPQHF
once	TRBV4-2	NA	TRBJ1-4	TGTGCCAGCAGCTTAAAGGGAAGTCCAACTAATGAAAAACTGTTTTTT	CASSLKGSPTNEKLFF
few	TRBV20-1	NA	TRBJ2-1	TGCAGTGCTAGAGTTAACAGGCAACACTCCTACAATGAGCAGTTCTTC	CSARVNRQHSYNEQFF
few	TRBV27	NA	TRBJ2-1	TGTGCCAGCAGTTTAGTAGGAGCTGAGCAGTTCTTC	CASSLVGAEQFF
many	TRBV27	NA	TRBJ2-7	TGTGCCAGCAGTTACAAAGGGTACGAGCAGTACTTC	CASSYKGYEQYF
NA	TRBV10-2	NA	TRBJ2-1	TGCGCCAGCAGTCGCCCCATGGCGGGACTTCTCAATGAGCAGTTCTTC	CASSRPMAGLLNEQFF
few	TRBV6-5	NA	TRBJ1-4	TGTGCCAGCAGTTCCGAGACCTATGAAAAACTGTTTTTT	CASSSETYEKLFF
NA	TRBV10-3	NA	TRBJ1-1	TGTGCCATCAGTAGAGACCGGCCCCCCACTGAAGCTTTCTTT	CAISRDRPPTEAFF
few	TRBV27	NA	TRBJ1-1	TGTGCCACCTCCGGATCCAGGGGCCCTGAAGCTTTCTTT	CATSGSRGPEAFF
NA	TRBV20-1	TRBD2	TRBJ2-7	TGCAGTGCGTCGGGACTAGCGGGAGACCCCTACGAGCAGTACTTC	CSASGLAGDPYEQYF
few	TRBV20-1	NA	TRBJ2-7	TGCAGTGCTAGAGATTTGGCGGGCGAGCAGTACTTC	CSARDLAGEQYF
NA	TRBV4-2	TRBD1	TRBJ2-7	TGTGCCAGCAGCCAGGACAGGGGCGATGGGTACGAGCAGTACTTC	CASSQDRGDGYEQYF
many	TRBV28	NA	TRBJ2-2	TGTGCCAGCAGCCCACCCCAGGGGAACACCGGGGAGCTGTTTTTT	CASSPPQGNTGELFF
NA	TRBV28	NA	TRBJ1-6	TGTGCCAGCAATCGTTGGGGGGGCCTTTATAATTCACCCCTCCACTTT	CASNRWGGLYNSPLHF
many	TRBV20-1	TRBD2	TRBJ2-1	TGCAGTGCCAGAAACTTTTACCCTAGCGGGAGGTTTAGTAGGGATGAGCAGTTCTTC	CSARNFYPSGRFSRDEQFF
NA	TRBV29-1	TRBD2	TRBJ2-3	TGCGGCGAGCGACTAGCGAACACAGATACGCAGTATTTT	CGERLANTDTQYF
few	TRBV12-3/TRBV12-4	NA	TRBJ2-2	TGTGCCAGCAGTTGGGGGGTTGGCGGGGAGCTGTTTTTT	CASSWGVGGELFF
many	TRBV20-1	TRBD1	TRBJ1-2	TGCAGTGCTGCTATAGGGGGCGCATGGTATGGCTACACCTTC	CSAAIGGAWYGYTF
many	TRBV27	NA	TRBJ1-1	TGTGCCAGCAGTGAAAGGGGGACGGTGAACACTGAAGCTTTCTTT	CASSERGTVNTEAFF
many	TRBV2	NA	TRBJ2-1	TGTGCCAGCAGTGAAGAAGCGGAGACCTACAATGAGCAGTTCTTC	CASSEEAETYNEQFF
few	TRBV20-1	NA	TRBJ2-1	TGCAGTGCTAGAGTAGCTTGGGGTGAGCAGTTCTTC	CSARVAWGEQFF
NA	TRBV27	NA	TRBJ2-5	TGTGCCAGCAGGTCCAAGACCCCGGGACAAAAGTACTTC	CASRSKTPGQKYF
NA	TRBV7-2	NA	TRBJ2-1	TGTGCCAGCAGCTTAGCGTCGACGGGGGCCTACAATGAGCAGTTCTTC	CASSLASTGAYNEQFF
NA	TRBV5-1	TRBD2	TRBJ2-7	TGTGCCAGCAGCCTATTTAGCGGGAGCCTGGTCTACGAGCAGTACTTC	CASSLFSGSLVYEQYF
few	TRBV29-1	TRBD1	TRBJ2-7	TGCAGCGTCCCGGGACAGGGTATAAACGAGCAGTACTTC	CSVPGQGINEQYF
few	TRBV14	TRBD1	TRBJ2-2	TGTGCCAGCAGCCACAGACAGGGGGCAGGCACCGGGGAGCTGTTTTTT	CASSHRQGAGTGELFF
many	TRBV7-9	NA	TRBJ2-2	TGTGCCAGCAGCTTTTCCTACAGTGCCGGGGAGCTGTTTTTT	CASSFSYSAGELFF
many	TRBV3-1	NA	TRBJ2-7	TGTGCCAGCAGCCAAGATCGAGCCCGAACCTACGAGCAGTACTTC	CASSQDRARTYEQYF
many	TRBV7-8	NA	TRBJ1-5	TGTGCCAGCAGCTTAGGGGGCAGGGTCGGCAATCAGCCCCAGCATTTT	CASSLGGRVGNQPQHF
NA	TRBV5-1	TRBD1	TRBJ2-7	TGCGCCAGCAGCGCGTATCCCGCGACAGGAACCCCAGGGGGCTCCTACGAGCAGTACTTC	CASSAYPATGTPGGSYEQYF
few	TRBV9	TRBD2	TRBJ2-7	TGTGCCAGCAGCGTGGGACTAGCGGAGTCCTACGAGCAGTACTTC	CASSVGLAESYEQYF
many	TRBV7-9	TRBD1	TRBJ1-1	TGTGCCAGCAGCTTCGCCGGGACAGGGCATGAAGCTTTCTTT	CASSFAGTGHEAFF
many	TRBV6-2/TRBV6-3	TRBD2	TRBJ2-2	TGTGCCATCGGACTAGCGGGTTACACCGGGGAGCTGTTTTTT	CAIGLAGYTGELFF
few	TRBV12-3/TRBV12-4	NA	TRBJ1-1	TGTGCCAGCAAGTCGGGGGGGGCGTCTGAAGCTTTCTTT	CASKSGGASEAFF
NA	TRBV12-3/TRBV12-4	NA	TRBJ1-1	TGTGCCAGCAGTTTAATGGGGCTGAACACTGAAGCTTTCTTT	CASSLMGLNTEAFF
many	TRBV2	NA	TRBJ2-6	TGTGCCAGCAGTGAATGGAGTTCTGGGGCCAACGTCCTGACTTTC	CASSEWSSGANVLTF
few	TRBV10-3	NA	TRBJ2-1	TGTGCCATCAGTGAAGGGCACGCGGGGATCAATGAGCAGTTCTTC	CAISEGHAGINEQFF
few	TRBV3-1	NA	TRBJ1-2	TGTGCCAGCAGCCAGGCCCTATGGAACTATGGCTACACCTTC	CASSQALWNYGYTF
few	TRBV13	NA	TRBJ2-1	TGTGCCAGCAGCTTTCGGGCGGGCCGCTCCTACAATGAGCAGTTCTTC	CASSFRAGRSYNEQFF
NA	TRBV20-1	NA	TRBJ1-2	TGCAGTGCTAGAGATTTAGAGGCCACTAACTATGGCTACACCTTC	CSARDLEATNYGYTF
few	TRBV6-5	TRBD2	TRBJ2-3	TGTGCCAGCAGTTACTTCGGGCTCGGAAGCGGGAAAGGAGGAGATACGCAGTATTTT	CASSYFGLGSGKGGDTQYF
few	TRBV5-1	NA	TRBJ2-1	TGCGCCAGCAGCTTGGTAAGGACGGATTCTTTCGACAATGAGCAGTTCTTC	CASSLVRTDSFDNEQFF
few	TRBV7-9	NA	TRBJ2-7	TGTGCCAGCAGCCTTCTAGGGGGGCGCCCCTACGAGCAGTACTTC	CASSLLGGRPYEQYF
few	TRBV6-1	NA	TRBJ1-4	TGTGCCAGCAGTTATTTATCCGGGAAGAATGAAAAACTGTTTTTT	CASSYLSGKNEKLFF
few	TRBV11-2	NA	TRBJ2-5	TGTGCCAGCAGCCCTGAACTATCCCGACCCGCCCAGTACTTC	CASSPELSRPAQYF
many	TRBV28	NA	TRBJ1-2	TGTGCCAGCAGTGGCGTCCGGGACTATGGCTACACCTTC	CASSGVRDYGYTF
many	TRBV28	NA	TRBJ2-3	TGTGCCAGCAGCTCGGCGGGACACAACACAGATACGCAGTATTTT	CASSSAGHNTDTQYF
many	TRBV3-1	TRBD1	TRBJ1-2	TGTGCCAGCAGCCAAGATGGACAGGGCTATGGCTACACCTTC	CASSQDGQGYGYTF